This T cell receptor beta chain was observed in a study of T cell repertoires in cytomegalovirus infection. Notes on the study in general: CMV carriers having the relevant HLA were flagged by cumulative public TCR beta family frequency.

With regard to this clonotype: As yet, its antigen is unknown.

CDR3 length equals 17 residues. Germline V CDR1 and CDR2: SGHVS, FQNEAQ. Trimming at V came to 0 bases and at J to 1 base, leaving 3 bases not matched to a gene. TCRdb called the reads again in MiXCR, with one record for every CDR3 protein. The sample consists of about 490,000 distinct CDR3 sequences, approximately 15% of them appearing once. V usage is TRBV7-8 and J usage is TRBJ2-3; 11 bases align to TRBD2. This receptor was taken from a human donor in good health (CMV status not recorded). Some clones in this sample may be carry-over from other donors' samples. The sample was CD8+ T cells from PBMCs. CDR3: CASSLALAGGRTDTQYF. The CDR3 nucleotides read TGTGCCAGCAGCTTAGCCCTAGCGGGGGGACGCACAGATACGCAGTATTTT. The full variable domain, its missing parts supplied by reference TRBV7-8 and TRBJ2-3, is GAGVSQSPRYKVAKRGQDVALRCDPISGHVSLFWYQQALGQGPEFLTYFQNEAQLDKSGLPSDRFFAERPEGSVSTLKIQRTQQEDSAVYLCASSLALAGGRTDTQYFGPGTRLTVL.